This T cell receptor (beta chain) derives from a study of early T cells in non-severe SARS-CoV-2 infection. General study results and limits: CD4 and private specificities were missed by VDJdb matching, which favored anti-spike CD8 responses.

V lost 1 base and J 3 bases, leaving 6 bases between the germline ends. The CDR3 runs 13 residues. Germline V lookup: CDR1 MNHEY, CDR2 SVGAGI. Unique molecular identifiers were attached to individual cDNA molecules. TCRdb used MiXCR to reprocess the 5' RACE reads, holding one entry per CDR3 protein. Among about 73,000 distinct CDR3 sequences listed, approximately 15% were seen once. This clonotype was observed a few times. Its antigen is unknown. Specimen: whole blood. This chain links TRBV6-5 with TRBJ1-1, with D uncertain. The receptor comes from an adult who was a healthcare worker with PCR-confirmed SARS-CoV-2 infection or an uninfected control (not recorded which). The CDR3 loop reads CASSYYLDTEAFF. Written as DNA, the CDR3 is TGTGCCAGCAGTTACTACCTCGACACTGAAGCTTTCTTT.